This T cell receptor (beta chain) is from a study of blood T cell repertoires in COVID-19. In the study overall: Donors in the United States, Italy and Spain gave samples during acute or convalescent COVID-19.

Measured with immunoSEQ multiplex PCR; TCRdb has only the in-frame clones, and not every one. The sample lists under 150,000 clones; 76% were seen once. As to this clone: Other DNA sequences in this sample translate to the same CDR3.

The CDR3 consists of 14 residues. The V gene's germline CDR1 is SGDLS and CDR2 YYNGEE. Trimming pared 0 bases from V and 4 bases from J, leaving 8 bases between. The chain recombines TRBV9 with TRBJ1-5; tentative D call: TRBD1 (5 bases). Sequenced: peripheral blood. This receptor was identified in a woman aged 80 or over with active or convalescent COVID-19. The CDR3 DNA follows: TGTGCCAGCAGCGTAGGGGGGGGAAATCAGCCCCAGCATTTT. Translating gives CASSVGGGNQPQHF.